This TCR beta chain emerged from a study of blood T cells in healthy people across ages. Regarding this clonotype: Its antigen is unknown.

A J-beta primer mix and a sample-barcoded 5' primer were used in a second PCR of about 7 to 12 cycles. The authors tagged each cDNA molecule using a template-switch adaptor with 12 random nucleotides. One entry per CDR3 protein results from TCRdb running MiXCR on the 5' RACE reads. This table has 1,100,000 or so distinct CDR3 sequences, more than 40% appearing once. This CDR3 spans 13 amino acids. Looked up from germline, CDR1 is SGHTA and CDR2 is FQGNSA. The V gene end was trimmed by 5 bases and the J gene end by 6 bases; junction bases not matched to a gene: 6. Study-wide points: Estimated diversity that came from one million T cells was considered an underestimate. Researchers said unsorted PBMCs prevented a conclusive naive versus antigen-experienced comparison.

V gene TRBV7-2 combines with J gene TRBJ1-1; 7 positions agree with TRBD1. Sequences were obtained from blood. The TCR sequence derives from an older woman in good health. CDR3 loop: CASSLRQGAEAFF. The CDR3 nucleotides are TGTGCCAGCAGCCTCCGACAGGGAGCTGAAGCTTTCTTT. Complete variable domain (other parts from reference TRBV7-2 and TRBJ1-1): GAGVSQSPSNKVTEKGKDVELRCDPISGHTALYWYRQSLGQGLEFLIYFQGNSAPDKSGLPSDRFSAERTGGSVSTLTIQRTQQEDSAVYLCASSLRQGAEAFFGQGTRLTVV.